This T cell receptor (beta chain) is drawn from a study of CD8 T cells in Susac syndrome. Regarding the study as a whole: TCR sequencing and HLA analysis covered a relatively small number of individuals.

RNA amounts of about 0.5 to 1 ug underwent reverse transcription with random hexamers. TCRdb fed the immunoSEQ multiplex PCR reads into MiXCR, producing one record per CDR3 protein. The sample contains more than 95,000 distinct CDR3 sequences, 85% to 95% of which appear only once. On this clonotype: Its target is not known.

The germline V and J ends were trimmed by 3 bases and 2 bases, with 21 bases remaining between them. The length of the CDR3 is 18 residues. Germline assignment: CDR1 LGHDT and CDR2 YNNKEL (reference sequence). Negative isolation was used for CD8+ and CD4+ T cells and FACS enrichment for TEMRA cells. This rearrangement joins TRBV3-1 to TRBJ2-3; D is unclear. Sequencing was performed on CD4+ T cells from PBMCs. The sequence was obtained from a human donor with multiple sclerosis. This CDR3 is CASSHDVRGTVITDTQYF. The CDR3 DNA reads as TGTGCCAGCAGCCACGATGTGCGCGGAACAGTGATCACAGATACGCAGTATTTT.